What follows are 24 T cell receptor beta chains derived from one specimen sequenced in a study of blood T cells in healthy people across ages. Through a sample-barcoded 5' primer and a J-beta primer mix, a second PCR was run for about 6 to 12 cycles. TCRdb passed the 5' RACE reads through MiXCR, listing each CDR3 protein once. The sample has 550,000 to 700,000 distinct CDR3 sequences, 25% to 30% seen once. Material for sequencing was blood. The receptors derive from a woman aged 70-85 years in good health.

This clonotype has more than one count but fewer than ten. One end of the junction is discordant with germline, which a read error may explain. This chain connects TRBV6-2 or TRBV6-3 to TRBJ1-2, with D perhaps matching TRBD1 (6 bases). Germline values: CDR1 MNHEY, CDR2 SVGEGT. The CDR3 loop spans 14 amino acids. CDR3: CARSFRDTVMGYTF. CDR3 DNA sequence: TGTGCCCGCAGTTTCCGGGACACCGTTATGGGCTACACCTTC.

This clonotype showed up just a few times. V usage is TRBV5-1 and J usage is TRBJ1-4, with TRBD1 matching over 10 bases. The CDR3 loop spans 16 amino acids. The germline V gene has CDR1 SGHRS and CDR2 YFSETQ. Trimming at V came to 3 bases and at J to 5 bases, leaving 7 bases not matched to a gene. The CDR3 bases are TGCGCCAGCAGCTGGGGACAGGGGTTACAGAATGAAAAACTGTTTTTT. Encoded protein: CASSWGQGLQNEKLFF.

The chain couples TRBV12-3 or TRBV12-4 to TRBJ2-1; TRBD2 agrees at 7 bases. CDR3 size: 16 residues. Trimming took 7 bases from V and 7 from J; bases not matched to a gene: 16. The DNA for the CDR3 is TGTGCCAGCACCCCCCCTCGGGGGGACCAGTTTAATGAGCAGTTCTTC. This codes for CASTPPRGDQFNEQFF.

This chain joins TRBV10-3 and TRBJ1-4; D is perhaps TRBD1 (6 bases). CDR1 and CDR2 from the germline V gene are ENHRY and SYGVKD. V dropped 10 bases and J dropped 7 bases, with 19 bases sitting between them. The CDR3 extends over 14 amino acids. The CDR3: CATRNRQVVEKLFF. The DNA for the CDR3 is TGTGCCACCCGCAATCGACAGGTTGTTGAAAAACTGTTTTTT.

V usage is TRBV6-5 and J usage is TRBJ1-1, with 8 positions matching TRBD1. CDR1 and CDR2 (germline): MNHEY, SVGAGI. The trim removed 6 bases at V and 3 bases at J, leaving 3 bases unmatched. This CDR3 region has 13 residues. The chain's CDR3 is CASRTGVHTEAFF. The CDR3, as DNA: TGTGCCAGCAGGACAGGGGTCCACACTGAAGCTTTCTTT.

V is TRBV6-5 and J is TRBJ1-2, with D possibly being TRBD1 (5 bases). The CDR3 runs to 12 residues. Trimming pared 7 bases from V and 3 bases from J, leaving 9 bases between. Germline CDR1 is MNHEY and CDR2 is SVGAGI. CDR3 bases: TGTGCCAGCACCCGGGGGGACTATGGCTACACCTTC. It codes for CASTRGDYGYTF.

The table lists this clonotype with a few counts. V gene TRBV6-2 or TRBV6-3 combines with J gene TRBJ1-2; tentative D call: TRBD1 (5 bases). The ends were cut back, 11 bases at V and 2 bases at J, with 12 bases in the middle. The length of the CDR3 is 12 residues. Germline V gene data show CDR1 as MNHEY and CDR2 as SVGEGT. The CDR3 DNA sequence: TGTGCCGGGGCAAGACAGAACTATGGCTACACCTTC. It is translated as CAGARQNYGYTF.

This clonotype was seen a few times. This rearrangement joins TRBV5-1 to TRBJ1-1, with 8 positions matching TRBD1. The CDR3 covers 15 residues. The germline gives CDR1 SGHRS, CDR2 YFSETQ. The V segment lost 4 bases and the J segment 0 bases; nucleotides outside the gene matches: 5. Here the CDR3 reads CASSPGQGMNTEAFF. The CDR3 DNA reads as TGCGCCAGCAGCCCAGGACAGGGTATGAACACTGAAGCTTTCTTT.

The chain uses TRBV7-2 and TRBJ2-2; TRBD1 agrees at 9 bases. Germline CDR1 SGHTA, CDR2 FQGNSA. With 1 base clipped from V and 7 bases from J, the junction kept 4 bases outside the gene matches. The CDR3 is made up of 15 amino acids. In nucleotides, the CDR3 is TGTGCCAGCAGCTTAGGGGACAGGGCGGTCGGGGAGCTGTTTTTT. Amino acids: CASSLGDRAVGELFF.

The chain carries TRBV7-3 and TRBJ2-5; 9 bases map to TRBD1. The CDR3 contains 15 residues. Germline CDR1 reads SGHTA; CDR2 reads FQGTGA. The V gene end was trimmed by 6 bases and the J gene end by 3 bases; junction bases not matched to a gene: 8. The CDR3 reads CASSFYRGPKETQYF. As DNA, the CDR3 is TGTGCCAGCAGTTTTTACAGGGGGCCAAAAGAGACCCAGTACTTC.

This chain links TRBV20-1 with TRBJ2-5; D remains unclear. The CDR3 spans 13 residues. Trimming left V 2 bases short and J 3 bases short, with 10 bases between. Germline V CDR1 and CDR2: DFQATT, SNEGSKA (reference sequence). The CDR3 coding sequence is TGCAGTGCTAGATTGTTTAGGGAAGAGACCCAGTACTTC. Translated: CSARLFREETQYF.

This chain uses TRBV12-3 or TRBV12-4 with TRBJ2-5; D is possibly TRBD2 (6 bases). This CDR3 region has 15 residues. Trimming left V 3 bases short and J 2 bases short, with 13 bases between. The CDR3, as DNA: TGTGCCAGCAGTTTGGGCGGGGATCTTCAAGAGACCCAGTACTTC. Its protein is CASSLGGDLQETQYF.

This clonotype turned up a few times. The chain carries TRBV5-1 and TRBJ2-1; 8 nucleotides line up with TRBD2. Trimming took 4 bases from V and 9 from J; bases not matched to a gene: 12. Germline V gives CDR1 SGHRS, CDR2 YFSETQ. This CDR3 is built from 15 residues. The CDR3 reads CASSLGLANTGEQFF. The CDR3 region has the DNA TGCGCCAGCAGCCTAGGACTAGCCAACACGGGTGAGCAGTTCTTC.

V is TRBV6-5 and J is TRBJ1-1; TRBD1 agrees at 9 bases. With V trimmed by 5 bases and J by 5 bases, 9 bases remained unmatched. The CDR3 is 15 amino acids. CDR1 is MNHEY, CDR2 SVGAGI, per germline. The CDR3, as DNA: TGTGCCAGCAGTCCCCGGACAGGGGTGGGAACTGAAGCTTTCTTT. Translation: CASSPRTGVGTEAFF.

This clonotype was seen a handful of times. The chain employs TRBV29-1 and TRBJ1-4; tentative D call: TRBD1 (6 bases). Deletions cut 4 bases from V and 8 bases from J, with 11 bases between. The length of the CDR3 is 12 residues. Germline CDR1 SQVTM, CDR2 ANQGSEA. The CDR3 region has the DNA TGCAGCGTTGCCAGGGGAGAAGAAAAACTGTTTTTT. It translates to CSVARGEEKLFF.

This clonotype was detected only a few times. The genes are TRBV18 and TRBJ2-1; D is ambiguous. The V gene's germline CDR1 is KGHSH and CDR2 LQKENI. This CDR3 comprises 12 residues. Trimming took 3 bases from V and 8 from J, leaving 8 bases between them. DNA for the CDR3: TGTGCCAGCTCACCTGAAGCTGATGAGCAGTTCTTC. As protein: CASSPEADEQFF.

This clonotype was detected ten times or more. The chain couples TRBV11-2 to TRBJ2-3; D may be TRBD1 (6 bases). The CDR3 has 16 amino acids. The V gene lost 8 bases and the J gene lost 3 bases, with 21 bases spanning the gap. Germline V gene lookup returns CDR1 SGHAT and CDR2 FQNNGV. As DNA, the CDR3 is TGTGCCAGCTCCCACATGGGGGTAGGGGGTACAGATACGCAGTATTTT. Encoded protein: CASSHMGVGGTDTQYF.

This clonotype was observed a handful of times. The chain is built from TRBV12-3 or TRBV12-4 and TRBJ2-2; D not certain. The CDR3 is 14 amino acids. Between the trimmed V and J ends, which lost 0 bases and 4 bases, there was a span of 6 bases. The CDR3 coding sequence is TGTGCCAGCAGTTTAGCTGTATTCACCGGGGAGCTGTTTTTT. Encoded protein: CASSLAVFTGELFF.

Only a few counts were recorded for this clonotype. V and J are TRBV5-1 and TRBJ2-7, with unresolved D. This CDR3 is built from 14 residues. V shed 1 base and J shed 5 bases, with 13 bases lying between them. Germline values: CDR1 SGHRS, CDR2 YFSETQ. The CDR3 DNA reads TGCGCCAGCAGCTTGTTACGGCCCGCGGACGAGCAGTACTTC. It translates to CASSLLRPADEQYF.

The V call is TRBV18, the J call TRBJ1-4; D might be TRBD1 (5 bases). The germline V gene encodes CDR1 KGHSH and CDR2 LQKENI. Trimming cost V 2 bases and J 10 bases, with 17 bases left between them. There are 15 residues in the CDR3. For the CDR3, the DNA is TGTGCCAGCTCACCAGAGGGCAGGGCCCAATCAAAACTGTTTTTT. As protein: CASSPEGRAQSKLFF.

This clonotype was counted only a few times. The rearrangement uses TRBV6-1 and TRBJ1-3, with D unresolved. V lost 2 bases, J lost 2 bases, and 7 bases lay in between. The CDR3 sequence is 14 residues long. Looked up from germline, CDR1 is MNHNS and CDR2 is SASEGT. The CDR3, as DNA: TGTGCCAGCAGTGAATTTGGTCCTGGAAACACCATATATTTT. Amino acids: CASSEFGPGNTIYF.

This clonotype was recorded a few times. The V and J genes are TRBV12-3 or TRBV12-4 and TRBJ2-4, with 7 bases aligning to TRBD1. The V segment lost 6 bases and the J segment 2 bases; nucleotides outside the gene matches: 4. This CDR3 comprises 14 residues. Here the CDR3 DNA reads TGTGCCAGCAGGACGACAGGGACCAAAAACATTCAGTACTTC. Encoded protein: CASRTTGTKNIQYF.

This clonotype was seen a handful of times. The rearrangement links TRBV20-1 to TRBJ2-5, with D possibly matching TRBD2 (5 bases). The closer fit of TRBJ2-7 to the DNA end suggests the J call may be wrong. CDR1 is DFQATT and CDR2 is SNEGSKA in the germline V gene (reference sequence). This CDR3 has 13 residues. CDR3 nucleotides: TGCAGTGCTAGAGATGGGAGTCTTAGCGAGCAGTACTTC. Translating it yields CSARDGSLSEQYF.

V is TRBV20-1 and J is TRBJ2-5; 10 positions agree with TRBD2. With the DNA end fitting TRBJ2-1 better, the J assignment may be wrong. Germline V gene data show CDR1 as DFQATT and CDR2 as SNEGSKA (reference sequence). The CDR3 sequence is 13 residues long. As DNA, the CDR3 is TGCAGTGCGCGTCTAGCGGGGGCCAATGAGCAGTTCTTC. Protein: CSARLAGANEQFF.